This TCR beta chain came from a study of blood T cell repertoires in COVID-19 (dated by TCRdb to 2019 to 2021). At the level of the whole study: Collaborator samples came from the United States, Italy and Spain and covered acute and convalescent phases of COVID-19. Nearly every sample came with metadata listing a de-identified subject ID, COVID-19 status, age in years and sex. Samples came from the ongoing ImmuneRACE study (first 160 participants) plus 1,254 subjects from 6 global collaborators. The material from the prospective study consisted of cDNA or gDNA derived from T cells, B-cell-depleted T cells, or PBMCs. Subjects who had been exposed to COVID-19, were actively infected with it, or had recovered from it provided the deeply sampled blood TCRbeta repertoires that made up the dataset. The repertoires were released in a freely available public database intended as a resource for research on the immune response to SARS-CoV-2. Where available, HLA class I and class II types were obtained from metadata supplied by the sample provider rather than from assay-based typing.

Each collaborating institution followed its own protocols to collect whole blood in K2EDTA tubes. For TCRbeta analysis, collaborators shipped samples in one of three forms: frozen whole blood, isolated PBMCs, or DNA extracted from either of those sample types. The CDR3 runs 15 residues from the cysteine to the phenylalanine. Only the CDR3 DNA stays, 45 bases, in frame from base 1. Via the germline V gene, CDR1 is SGDLS and CDR2 YYNGEE. Between the V and J ends, shortened by 4 bases and 1 base respectively, the junction contains 11 bases. Broad study findings and their caveats: Clinical and demographic metadata were provided uncurated, with the amount varying by source and participant.

Notes on this clone: Its recognized antigen is unknown. Per-base quality was not reported, and no clone a single base away is much larger than it.

The immunoSEQ Assay, a bias-controlled multiplex PCR, was used to amplify TCRbeta CDR3 regions from genomic DNA. The study's own analysis went as follows. Within the assay, amplification of reference gene primers was used to estimate how many nucleated cells each sample contained. Sequence reads were collapsed and filtered to measure the absolute abundance of every unique TCRbeta CDR3 rearrangement. For each sample, productive Simpson clonality was calculated by taking the square root of Simpson's diversity index across productive rearrangements. The table was pulled from immuneACCESS by TCRdb, which kept in-frame rearrangements only. Such tables lose some clones; where checked, under half of the loss comes from unresolved V genes, and the rest has no known cause. From that table come the V and J calls and clone size; the DNA was used to work out D and trimming. The sample contains 25,000 to 30,000 clones, approximately 88% of them found a single time. The leading ten clones occupy approximately 16% of the sample.

The sequence was collected from a human donor in a cohort sampled during active COVID-19. The chain employs TRBV9 and TRBJ1-4; possibly the D gene is TRBD1, per 6 matching bases. Sequencing was performed on peripheral blood. The sequenced DNA is TGTGCCAGCAGCCCGACGACAGGAACTAATGAAAAACTGTTTTTT. This sequence encodes CASSPTTGTNEKLFF.